This TCR beta chain was sequenced in a study of T cells in Graves' hyperthyroidism and ophthalmopathy. Study results and caveats: The model identified upcoming ophthalmopathy a median approximately six months ahead of onset.

For this clonotype: Antigen unknown.

Regions amplified from RNA transcripts were the TCR beta CDR3 regions. First-round RT-PCR of the TCR CDR3 relied on the HTBI primer set. TCRdb re-called the multiplex PCR reads with MiXCR, one entry per CDR3 protein. The sample includes approximately 700,000 distinct CDR3 sequences, nearly 45% of them seen just once. CDR3 length equals 15 residues. The V gene end was trimmed by 4 bases and the J gene end by 5 bases; junction bases not matched to a gene: 8. CDR1 is SNHLY and CDR2 is FYNNEI in the germline V gene. Those patients with uncontrolled infection, other autoimmune disease, pregnancy or lactation were excluded.

The clonotype comes from an adult man with Graves' disease, either hyperthyroidism or ophthalmopathy (not recorded which). The specimen was peripheral blood or thyroid tissue (not recorded which). The J gene is TRBJ1-2, the V gene TRBV2; 9 positions agree with TRBD1. The CDR3 reads CASSARQDRGYGYTF. CDR3 in DNA: TGTGCCAGCAGTGCTAGGCAGGACAGGGGATATGGCTACACCTTC.